This T cell receptor beta chain was profiled in a study of cytomegalovirus exposure and HLA in healthy donors. Primers included in the PCR were 60 Vbeta and 13 Jbeta primers. Some clones are missing from TCRdb's copy, which holds only in-frame ones; the method was immunoSEQ multiplex PCR. Found here are approximately 79,000 clones, about three quarters of them singletons; the top ten hold about 1.9%. The germline CDR1 and CDR2 sequences are LGHNA and YSLEER. This CDR3 has 15 amino acids. The V gene lost 0 bases and the J gene lost 7 bases, with 15 bases spanning the gap. The TCR comes from a boy aged 10-17 years in good health and CMV-seronegative. Material: PBMCs. The genes are TRBV4-3 and TRBJ1-2, with a possible D match to TRBD1 (6 bases). The CDR3 DNA sequence: TGCGCCAGCAGCCAAGACGGGGGCGGGGGTTCTGGCTACACCTTC. This gives the protein CASSQDGGGGSGYTF.